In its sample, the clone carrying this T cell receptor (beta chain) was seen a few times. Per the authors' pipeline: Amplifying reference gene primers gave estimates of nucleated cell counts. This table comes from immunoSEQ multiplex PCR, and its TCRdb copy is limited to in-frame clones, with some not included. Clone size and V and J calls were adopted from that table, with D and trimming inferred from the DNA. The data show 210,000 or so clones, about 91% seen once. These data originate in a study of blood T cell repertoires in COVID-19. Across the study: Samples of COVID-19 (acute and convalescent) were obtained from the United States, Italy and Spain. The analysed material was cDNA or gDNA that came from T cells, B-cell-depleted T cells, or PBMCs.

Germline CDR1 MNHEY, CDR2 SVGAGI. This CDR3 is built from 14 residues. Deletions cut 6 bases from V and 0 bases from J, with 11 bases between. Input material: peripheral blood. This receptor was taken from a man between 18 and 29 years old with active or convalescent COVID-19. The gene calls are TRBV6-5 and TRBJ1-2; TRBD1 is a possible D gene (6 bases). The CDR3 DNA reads TGTGCCAGCAGGGGACATTTAGCTAACTATGGCTACACCTTC. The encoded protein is CASRGHLANYGYTF.